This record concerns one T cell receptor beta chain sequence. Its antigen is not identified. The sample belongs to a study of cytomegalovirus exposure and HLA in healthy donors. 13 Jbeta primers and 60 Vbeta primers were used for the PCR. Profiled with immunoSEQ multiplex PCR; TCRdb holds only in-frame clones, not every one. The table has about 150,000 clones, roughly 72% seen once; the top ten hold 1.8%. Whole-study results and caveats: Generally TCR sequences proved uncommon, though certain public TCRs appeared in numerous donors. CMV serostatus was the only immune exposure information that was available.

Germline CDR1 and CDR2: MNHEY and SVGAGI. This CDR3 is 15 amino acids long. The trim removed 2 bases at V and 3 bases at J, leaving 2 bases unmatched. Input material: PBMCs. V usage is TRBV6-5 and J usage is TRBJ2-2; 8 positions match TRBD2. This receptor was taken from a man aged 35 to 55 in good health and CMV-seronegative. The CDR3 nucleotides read TGTGCCAGCAGTTACGGGACTAGTTACACCGGGGAGCTGTTTTTT. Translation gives CASSYGTSYTGELFF.